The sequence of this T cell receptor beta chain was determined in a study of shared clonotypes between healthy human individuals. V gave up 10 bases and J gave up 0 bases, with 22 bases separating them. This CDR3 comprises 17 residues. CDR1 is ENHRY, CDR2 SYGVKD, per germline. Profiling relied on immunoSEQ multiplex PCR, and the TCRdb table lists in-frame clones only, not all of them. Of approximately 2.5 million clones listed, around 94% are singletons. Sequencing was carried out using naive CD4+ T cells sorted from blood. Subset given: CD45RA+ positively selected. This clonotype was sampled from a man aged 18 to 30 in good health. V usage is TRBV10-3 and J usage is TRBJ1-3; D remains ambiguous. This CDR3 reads CASSSRRNLRSGNTIYF. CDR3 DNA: TGTGCCAGCAGCTCCCGGCGGAACCTCCGCTCTGGAAACACCATATATTTT.